This TCR beta chain was observed in a study of T-cell reconstitution after alpha-beta-depleted transplantation in children. Molecular barcoding with unique molecular identifiers was used for the TCRbeta library. TCRdb passed the PCR reads through MiXCR, listing each CDR3 protein once. This table holds some 220,000 distinct CDR3 sequences, 8.5% to 10% found once. The V end was cut by 5 bases, the J end by 8 bases, with 15 bases between. The CDR3 sequence is 14 residues long. There are a few counts of this clonotype. This chain links TRBV12-3 or TRBV12-4 with TRBJ1-4; D unclear. The clonotype was recovered from a human donor who donated a stem cell graft to a child with acute lymphoblastic leukemia. Sequencing was performed on PBMCs from the stem cell graft donor, taken from the stem cell graft. Written as DNA, the CDR3 is TGTGCCAGCAGTCGTCAGTCCTTGGGAGAAAAACTGTTTTTT. Amino acids: CASSRQSLGEKLFF.